These 23 T cell receptor beta chains were sequenced from one sample in a study of blood T cell repertoires in COVID-19 (dated by TCRdb to 2019 to 2021). The library came from the immunoSEQ multiplex PCR assay. As stored in TCRdb, this immuneACCESS dataset retains in-frame rearrangements with V and J assigned. A fraction of the clones does not appear; measured against another copy, unresolved V genes explain less than half of the discrepancy, and the remainder lacks a known reason. A total of just over 60,000 clones appear in this sample, 70% to 80% of them only once. The ten largest clones capture 15% to 20% of the sample. Sequenced: peripheral blood. These receptors all come from a man aged 55 to 70 with acute or convalescent COVID-19.

The J gene is TRBJ2-7, the V gene TRBV19; 10 positions agree with TRBD2. This CDR3 is 17 amino acids long. Losses at the gene ends were 2 bases for V and 2 bases for J; bases not matched to a gene: 9. Germline V gives CDR1 LNHDA, CDR2 SQIVND (reference sequence). The CDR3 protein is CASSITTSSGRTYEQYF. In DNA, the CDR3 is TGTGCCAGTAGTATAACGACTTCTAGCGGGAGAACCTACGAGCAGTACTTC.

The chain combines TRBV19 with TRBJ1-2, with no clear D. There are 14 residues in the CDR3. Trimming left V 1 base short and J 3 bases short, with 9 bases between. CDR1 is LNHDA, CDR2 SQIVND, per germline (reference sequence). CDR3 nucleotides: TGTGCCAGTAGTATAGGAGGGCTTGACTATGGCTACACCTTC. Residues: CASSIGGLDYGYTF.

The V call is TRBV14, the J call TRBJ2-5; possibly TRBD1 for D (6 bases). Germline loops: CDR1 SGHDN, CDR2 FVKESK. V lost 1 base and J 4 bases, leaving 10 bases between the germline ends. CDR3 size: 14 residues. The DNA for the CDR3 is TGTGCCAGCAGCCAAGGGGCCAGGGGAGAGACCCAGTACTTC. It yields the protein CASSQGARGETQYF.

The chain is built from TRBV9 and TRBJ2-5, with 7 bases identical to TRBD2. The CDR3 is made up of 16 amino acids. Germline V gives CDR1 SGDLS, CDR2 YYNGEE. The ends lost 4 bases at V and 3 bases at J; junction bases unmatched: 12. The CDR3 loop reads CASSLGLAVFEETQYF. Here the CDR3 DNA reads TGTGCCAGCAGCCTGGGGCTAGCGGTTTTTGAAGAGACCCAGTACTTC.

The chain recombines TRBV5-1 with TRBJ2-1; 7 bases agree with TRBD2. Germline CDR1 SGHRS, CDR2 YFSETQ. The CDR3 is 15 residues long. Losses at the gene ends were 4 bases for V and 8 bases for J; bases not matched to a gene: 12. In DNA, the CDR3 is TGCGCCAGCAGCCTCCAGCGGGGAACTATACATGAGCAGTTCTTC. Residues: CASSLQRGTIHEQFF.

This rearrangement joins TRBV7-6 to TRBJ2-7; 8 positions match TRBD2. Per germline, CDR1 SGHVS and CDR2 FNYEAQ. With V trimmed by 1 base and J by 5 bases, 4 bases remained unmatched. The CDR3 sequence is 14 residues long. The CDR3 sequence: CASSLDSGRNEQYF. DNA of the CDR3: TGTGCCAGCAGCTTAGACAGCGGGAGAAACGAGCAGTACTTC.

Notes on this clone: One end of the junction fails to match germline, which may point to a read error. The chain employs TRBV3-1 (or the pseudogene TRBV3-2) and TRBJ2-3, with 14 nucleotides matching TRBD2. The V gene's germline CDR1 is LGHDT and CDR2 YNNKEL (reference sequence). The CDR3 consists of 13 residues. The CDR3 protein is CASSQYSGTSGSF. The CDR3, as DNA: TGTGCCAGCAGCCAGTACTCCGGGACTAGCGGGAGTTTT.

The V gene is TRBV6-5, the J gene TRBJ1-2; 8 nucleotides line up with TRBD1. The CDR3 has 16 residues. J was trimmed by 3 bases and V by 4 bases; bases with no gene match: 10. The germline V gene has CDR1 MNHEY and CDR2 SVGAGI. The CDR3 DNA reads TGTGCCAGCAGTTGGGACCCCGGGACAGGAGACTATGGCTACACCTTC. It encodes CASSWDPGTGDYGYTF.

The J gene is TRBJ2-2, the V gene TRBV7-6, with 11 positions matching TRBD1. CDR3 length: 17 amino acids. Losses at the gene ends were 1 base for V and 6 bases for J; bases not matched to a gene: 7. Germline CDR1 SGHVS, CDR2 FNYEAQ. The CDR3 reads CASSLVAPGQGAGELFF. The CDR3 nucleotides read TGTGCCAGCAGCTTAGTTGCCCCGGGACAGGGGGCCGGGGAGCTGTTTTTT.

The CDR3 sequence is CASRKRTEAFF. CDR3 bases: TGTGCCAGCAGAAAGCGAACTGAAGCTTTCTTT. J is TRBJ1-1 and V is TRBV2; D unclear. Germline-derived CDR1 and CDR2 are SNHLY and FYNNEI. The CDR3 consists of 11 residues. V was clipped by 6 bases and J by 5 bases, with 7 bases between them.

The genes are TRBV19 and TRBJ2-2, with a tentative D call TRBD1 (5 bases). This CDR3 spans 16 amino acids. CDR1 is LNHDA, CDR2 SQIVND, per germline (reference sequence). V was pared by 3 bases and J by 0 bases, with 11 bases between. The chain's CDR3 is CASSMLGASNTGELFF. Written as DNA, the CDR3 is TGTGCCAGTAGTATGTTAGGGGCATCGAACACCGGGGAGCTGTTTTTT.

This CDR3 reads CASGSLAYEQYF. The DNA of the CDR3 is TGTGCCAGTGGTAGTCTTGCCTACGAGCAGTACTTC. This rearrangement joins TRBV7-9 to TRBJ2-7; D is unclear. This CDR3 is built from 12 residues. Germline assignment: CDR1 SEHNR and CDR2 FQNEAQ (reference sequence). V dropped 9 bases and J dropped 2 bases, with 11 bases sitting between them.

V is TRBV5-1 and J is TRBJ1-4, with D possibly TRBD1 on 5 matching bases. Trimming shortened V by 4 bases and J by 8 bases, and 15 bases separated the two germline ends. The CDR3 covers 14 residues. CDR1 and CDR2 (germline): SGHRS, YFSETQ. The DNA of the CDR3 is TGCGCCAGCAGCCTCGGGGGTGTGGGGGAAAAACTGTTTTTT. Its protein is CASSLGGVGEKLFF.

This clone has just a few counts. This sequence joins TRBV28 and TRBJ2-7, with 7 bases that match TRBD1. The CDR3 has 14 amino acids. J was trimmed by 6 bases and V by 5 bases; bases with no gene match: 10. Germline V gene sequence: CDR1 MDHEN, CDR2 SYDVKM. Here the CDR3 DNA reads TGTGCCAGCAGTCGAGGGACAGATACTGGCGAGCAGTACTTC. Protein sequence: CASSRGTDTGEQYF.

The V call is TRBV7-8, the J call TRBJ1-2, with a possible D match to TRBD1 (6 bases). Trimming left V 1 base short and J 2 bases short, with 14 bases between. In germline, CDR1 is SGHVS, CDR2 FQNEAQ. This CDR3 region has 16 residues. The CDR3 reads CASSLVTSGVNYGYTF. In DNA form, the CDR3 reads TGTGCCAGCAGCTTAGTTACCTCAGGGGTCAACTATGGCTACACCTTC.

The rearrangement uses TRBV2 and TRBJ1-2; no clear D gene. With 2 bases removed from V and 4 bases from J, the gap between germline ends came to 8 bases. The germline V gene encodes CDR1 SNHLY and CDR2 FYNNEI. This CDR3 has 13 residues. In DNA form, the CDR3 reads TGTGCCAGCAGTGAAAACAGCCTCTATGGCTACACCTTC. Translating it yields CASSENSLYGYTF.

This sequence joins TRBV19 and TRBJ2-1; 11 bases match TRBD2. Trimming cost V 5 bases and J 2 bases; bases outside gene matches: 5. The CDR3 extends over 16 amino acids. Germline loops: CDR1 LNHDA, CDR2 SQIVND (reference sequence). The CDR3 bases are TGTGCCAGTAGTGCCGGGACTAGCGGAACCTACAATGAGCAGTTCTTC. This gives the protein CASSAGTSGTYNEQFF.

J is TRBJ1-2 and V is TRBV27; D is perhaps TRBD1 (5 bases). The V gene's germline CDR1 is MNHEY and CDR2 SMNVEV (reference sequence). V shed 6 bases and J shed 6 bases, with 20 bases lying between them. The CDR3 spans 15 residues. CDR3 sequence reads: CASSSYRVQQDGYTF. The CDR3 bases are TGTGCCAGCAGCTCCTACCGGGTCCAACAGGATGGCTACACCTTC.

This clone was seen more than once but under ten times. The chain has TRBV19 and TRBJ1-2; 9 bases are a match to TRBD1. From germline, CDR1 is LNHDA and CDR2 SQIVND (reference sequence). This CDR3 comprises 14 residues. J was trimmed by 7 bases and V by 7 bases; bases with no gene match: 10. CDR3 bases: TGTGCCAGTAATACAGGGGGCCCAGCGCCTGGCTACACCTTC. As protein: CASNTGGPAPGYTF.

The chain joins TRBV6-5 to TRBJ1-2, with TRBD1 matching 7 bases. Germline V CDR1 and CDR2: MNHEY, SVGAGI. V dropped 6 bases and J dropped 2; count of bases not matched to a gene: 9. This CDR3 is 15 amino acids long. CDR3: CASRSSTGRNYGYTF. In DNA, the CDR3 is TGTGCCAGCAGATCCTCGACAGGGAGGAACTATGGCTACACCTTC.

The chain joins TRBV7-9 to TRBJ1-6; possibly TRBD1 for D (6 bases). The CDR3 runs 14 residues. Per germline, CDR1 SEHNR and CDR2 FQNEAQ (reference sequence). V shed 5 bases and J shed 10 bases, with 15 bases lying between them. The CDR3 nucleotides are TGTGCCAGCAGCAGACAGGATGCAGGCTCACCCCTCCACTTT. Its translation is CASSRQDAGSPLHF.

V gene TRBV4-2 combines with J gene TRBJ2-3; 9 positions match TRBD2. Germline V gene sequence: CDR1 LGHNA, CDR2 YNFKEQ. CDR3 length: 18 residues. The junction had 15 bases not matched to a gene; V was cut back by 4 bases and J by 4 bases. The CDR3 sequence: CASSRYSGGNTGADTQYF. CDR3 coding DNA: TGTGCCAGCAGCCGATATAGCGGGGGCAACACGGGCGCAGATACGCAGTATTTT.

The chain carries TRBV6-6 and TRBJ1-5; 8 positions match TRBD1. Germline CDR1 reads MNHNY; CDR2 reads SVGAGI (reference sequence). V was clipped by 7 bases and J by 1 base; unmatched bases: 9. The CDR3 consists of 16 residues. The CDR3 DNA reads as TGTGCCAGCACCGACGCCTGGACAGGGAGCAATCAGCCCCAGCATTTT. It specifies CASTDAWTGSNQPQHF.